This T cell receptor (beta chain) appears in the sequencing data of a study of blood T cell repertoires in COVID-19. In germline, CDR1 is SQVTM, CDR2 ANQGSEA. Trimming took 6 bases from V and 2 from J, leaving 14 bases between them. The CDR3 length is 14 residues. Profiled with immunoSEQ multiplex PCR; TCRdb holds only in-frame clones, not every one. The sample includes just over 300,000 clones, approximately 85% of them seen just once. This chain links TRBV29-1 with TRBJ1-3; tentatively, D is TRBD1 (6 bases). The material sequenced was PBMCs or T cells enriched from blood (not recorded which). This receptor was identified in a man aged 25-45 years who had recovered from COVID-19. CDR3 sequence reads: CSVSMQGPGNTIYF. The CDR3 DNA reads TGCAGCGTCTCAATGCAGGGGCCTGGAAACACCATATATTTT.